This is a list of T cell receptor beta chains from one sample in a study of cytomegalovirus exposure and HLA in healthy donors. Assay used: immunoSEQ multiplex PCR; TCRdb lists only in-frame clones, some missing. Of 180,000 or so clones in the sample, around 80% were seen once. Sequences were obtained from PBMCs. Receptors were obtained from a man between 18 and 29 years old in good health and CMV-seronegative. Each CDR3 is given with its conserved first and last residue. Each record gives: J gene, clone size, D gene, CDR3 length, V gene, CDR3 DNA, CDR3 protein. D genes are given only for firm matches. Expanded clones get a size class; other rows say once, few or many, or leave the size out.

>TRBJ1-5|.|TRBD1|14|TRBV19
TGTGCCAGTAGTAGCAACAGGGGAAATCAGCCCCAGCATTTT
CASSSNRGNQPQHF
>TRBJ1-5|.|TRBD1|18|TRBV19
TGTGCCAGTAGTATGGGGACAGGGGGCTTGATGGGCAATCAGCCCCAGCATTTT
CASSMGTGGLMGNQPQHF
>TRBJ2-2|.|.|16|TRBV27
TGTGCCAGCAGTTTCCCCGGCCAGGGCCGTGGCGGGGAGCTGTTTTTT
CASSFPGQGRGGELFF
>TRBJ2-1|once|TRBD2|15|TRBV5-1
TGCGCCAGCAGCCTTAGCGGGGGGCCAAACAATGAGCAGTTCTTC
CASSLSGGPNNEQFF
>TRBJ1-1|.|.|11|TRBV11-1
TGTGCCAGCAGCTTGCAGAATGAAGCTTTCTTT
CASSLQNEAFF
>TRBJ1-5|.|.|16|TRBV27
TGTGCCAGCAGTTTATATTGGGGAGATAGCAATCAGCCCCAGCATTTT
CASSLYWGDSNQPQHF
>TRBJ1-3|.|.|15|TRBV2
TGTGCCAGCAGTGGGGTACAGGGCTCTGGAAACACCATATATTTT
CASSGVQGSGNTIYF
>TRBJ2-7|.|.|13|TRBV6-1
TGTGCCAGCAGTGAGGCGGGGTCATCCGAGCAGTACTTC
CASSEAGSSEQYF
>TRBJ1-4|few|.|14|TRBV6-1
TGTGCCAGCACGGTTATAGTCACTAATGAAAAACTGTTTTTT
CASTVIVTNEKLFF
>TRBJ2-3|once|.|14|TRBV29-1
TGCAGCGTTGAAGCCCGGGGGAGGAGAGATACGCAGTATTTT
CSVEARGRRDTQYF
>TRBJ2-7|.|.|13|TRBV7-6
TGTGCCAGCAGCTTAGCGCTCGGGAGCGAGCAGTACTTC
CASSLALGSEQYF
>TRBJ1-2|.|TRBD1|16|TRBV5-1
TGCGCCAGCAGCCTAAACCGACAGGGAGATAGGAGTGGCTACACCTTC
CASSLNRQGDRSGYTF
>TRBJ2-7|.|TRBD2|14|TRBV5-1
TGCGCCAGCAGCCTTACTAGCGTTGCCTACGAGCAGTACTTC
CASSLTSVAYEQYF
>TRBJ1-1|.|.|14|TRBV19
TGTGCCAGTACCCCGCCCAGGCGGAACACTGAAGCTTTCTTT
CASTPPRRNTEAFF
>TRBJ2-7|.|.|15|TRBV7-7
TGTGCTAGCAGCTTAGCCGGGACACCATACTACGAGCAGTACTTC
CASSLAGTPYYEQYF
>TRBJ2-1|.|TRBD2|13|TRBV5-4
TGTGCCAGCAGCTTGGGGACTAGAGGTGAGCAGTTCTTC
CASSLGTRGEQFF
>TRBJ1-5|.|.|14|TRBV7-2
TGTGCCAGCAGCTCGACCCCGGGTGAACAGCCCCAGCATTTT
CASSSTPGEQPQHF
>TRBJ1-5|.|.|20|TRBV30
TGTGCCTGGAGTCCGCCCCTTCGTGGACGGTTAATGAGGGGCAATCAGCCCCAGCATTTT
CAWSPPLRGRLMRGNQPQHF
>TRBJ1-2|once|TRBD1|15|TRBV9
TGTGCCAGCAGCGTAGCTAAACAGGGGCCCTATGGCTACACCTTC
CASSVAKQGPYGYTF
>TRBJ2-7|.|.|12|TRBV5-1
TGCGCCAGCAGCCGCGACTCCTACGAGCAGTACTTC
CASSRDSYEQYF
>TRBJ2-7|.|TRBD2|11|TRBV28
TGTGCCAGCAGTCTTAGCGGGAGAAGGTACTTC
CASSLSGRRYF
>TRBJ1-1|.|.|14|TRBV6-5
TGTGCCAGCAGTTACGGAACAGGGCTCACTGAAGCTTTCTTT
CASSYGTGLTEAFF
>TRBJ1-1|.|.|13|TRBV5-6
TGTGCCAGCAGCTTGGACGGGGGTAGTGAAGCTTTCTTT
CASSLDGGSEAFF
>TRBJ1-1|few|.|13|TRBV9
TGTGCCAGCAGCCCCCGGGTAATGGGTGAAGCTTTCTTT
CASSPRVMGEAFF
>TRBJ1-3|.|TRBD1|17|TRBV10-3
TGTGCCACCCGGGACAGGGGGCATCCCCGCTCTGGAAACACCATATATTTT
CATRDRGHPRSGNTIYF
>TRBJ2-7|.|TRBD2|15|TRBV9
TGTGCCAGCAGCCCTCAGGGAGCGGGGGGGCCCGAGCAGTACTTC
CASSPQGAGGPEQYF
>TRBJ1-2|.|.|17|TRBV10-3
TGTGCCATCCAGGACAGTGCTCGGGGGAGGGATAACTATGGCTACACCTTC
CAIQDSARGRDNYGYTF
>TRBJ2-1|few|TRBD2|15|TRBV30
TGTGCCTGGAGGAGAGGCAGCGGGAGCGGATTTGAGCAGTTCTTC
CAWRRGSGSGFEQFF
>TRBJ1-5|once|.|15|TRBV28
TGTGCCAGCAGCCGGGGGGGAGCGCGTCTTCAGCCCCAGCATTTT
CASSRGGARLQPQHF
>TRBJ1-2|.|.|15|TRBV10-3
TGTGCCATCAGCCTGGGAGGAGGGGTCTACGATGGCTACACCTTC
CAISLGGGVYDGYTF
>TRBJ1-6|.|.|14|TRBV27
TGTGCCAGCGGTGGGGAGGACTATAATTCACCCCTCCACTTT
CASGGEDYNSPLHF
>TRBJ2-7|.|.|15|TRBV5-1
TGCGCCAGCAGCTCAGGCTCGACACTCTCCTACGAGCAGTACTTC
CASSSGSTLSYEQYF
>TRBJ2-1|.|.|14|TRBV7-8
TGTGCCAGCAGCTTAGGGGGCGTACCCAAAGGGCAGTTCTTC
CASSLGGVPKGQFF
>TRBJ1-2|once|.|14|TRBV29-1
TGCAGCGTTGGCCCCACACAGGGCTACTATGGCTACACCTTC
CSVGPTQGYYGYTF
>TRBJ2-1|few|.|14|TRBV29-1
TGCAGCGTCCCAACTAGGGGGATGCACAATGAGCAGTTCTTC
CSVPTRGMHNEQFF
>TRBJ1-1|.|.|15|TRBV5-1
TGCGCCAGCAGCCTGACGCAGGGTTTCGGCACTGAAGCTTTCTTT
CASSLTQGFGTEAFF
>TRBJ2-7|.|.|13|TRBV6-5
TGTGCCAGTGAAGCAGGGGAGGGCTACGAGCAGTACTTC
CASEAGEGYEQYF
>TRBJ1-1|.|TRBD1|14|TRBV9
TGTGCCAGCAGCGTTACGGGGACAGGTCCTGAAGCTTTCTTT
CASSVTGTGPEAFF
>TRBJ2-5|.|.|13|TRBV7-2
TGTGCCAGCAGACGCAGGCCTCAAGAGACCCAGTACTTC
CASRRRPQETQYF
>TRBJ2-3|once|TRBD2|15|TRBV5-1
TGCGCCAGCACTGGAGGCACTAGCGTTGCAGATACGCAGTATTTT
CASTGGTSVADTQYF
>TRBJ1-2|.|.|13|TRBV27
TGTGCCAGCAGTTTAGGCTTCAACTATGGCTACACCTTC
CASSLGFNYGYTF
>TRBJ2-7|.|.|14|TRBV28
TGTGCCAGCAGCCCCCGCCAGGGGGGTAACGAGCAGTACTTC
CASSPRQGGNEQYF
>TRBJ1-5|.|.|13|TRBV6-1
TGTGCCAGCACACAGAAGGGCAATCAGCCCCAGCATTTT
CASTQKGNQPQHF
>TRBJ2-6|.|.|16|TRBV30
TGTGCCTGGAGTCTCGGGGTGGACTCTGGGGCCAACGTCCTGACTTTC
CAWSLGVDSGANVLTF
>TRBJ1-1|.|.|14|TRBV5-4
TGTGCCAGCAGCTCAAATGGCGGGGACACTGAAGCTTTCTTT
CASSSNGGDTEAFF
>TRBJ2-3|.|TRBD2|16|TRBV12-5
TGTGCTAGTGGTTTTTGGGGTAGCGGGTTCACAGATACGCAGTATTTT
CASGFWGSGFTDTQYF